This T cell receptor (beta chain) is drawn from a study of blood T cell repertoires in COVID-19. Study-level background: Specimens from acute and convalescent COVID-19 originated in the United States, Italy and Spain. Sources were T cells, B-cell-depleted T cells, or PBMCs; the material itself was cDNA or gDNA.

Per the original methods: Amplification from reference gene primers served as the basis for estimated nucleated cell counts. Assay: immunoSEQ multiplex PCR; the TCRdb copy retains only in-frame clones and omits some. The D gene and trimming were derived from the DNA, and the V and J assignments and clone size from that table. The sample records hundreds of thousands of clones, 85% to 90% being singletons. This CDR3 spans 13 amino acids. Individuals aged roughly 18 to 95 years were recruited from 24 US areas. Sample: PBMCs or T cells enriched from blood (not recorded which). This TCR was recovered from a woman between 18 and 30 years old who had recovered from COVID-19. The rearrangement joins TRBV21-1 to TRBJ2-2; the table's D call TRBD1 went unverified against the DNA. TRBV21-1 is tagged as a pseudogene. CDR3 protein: CASSGSSTGELFF. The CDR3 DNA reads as TGTGCCAGCAGCGGCTCTTCTACCGGGGAGCTGTTTTTT.